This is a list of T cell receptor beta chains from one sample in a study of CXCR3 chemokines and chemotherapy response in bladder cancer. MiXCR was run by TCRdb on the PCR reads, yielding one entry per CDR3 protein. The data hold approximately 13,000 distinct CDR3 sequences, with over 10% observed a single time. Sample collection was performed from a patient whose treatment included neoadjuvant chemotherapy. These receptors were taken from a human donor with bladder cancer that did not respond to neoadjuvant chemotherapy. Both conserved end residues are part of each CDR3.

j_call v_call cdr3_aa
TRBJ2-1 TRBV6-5 CASSYEGDEQFF
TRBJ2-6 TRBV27 CASSTRGGTGANVLTF
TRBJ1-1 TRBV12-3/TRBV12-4 CASSQRGGGRADTEAFF
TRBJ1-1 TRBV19 CASSIQAVNTEAFF
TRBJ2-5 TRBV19 CASSAYRGGETQYF
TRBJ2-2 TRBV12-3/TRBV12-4 CASHRGTGELFF
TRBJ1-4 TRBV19 CASRDRSTNEKLFF
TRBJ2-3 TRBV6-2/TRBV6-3 CASSYSGTGGADTQYF
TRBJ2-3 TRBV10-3 CAIGSLAGLNTQYF
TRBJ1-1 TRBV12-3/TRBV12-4 CASRYRNTEAFF
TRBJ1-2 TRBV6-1 CASSTPDGSNYGYTF
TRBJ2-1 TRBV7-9 CASSVYSGFNEQFF
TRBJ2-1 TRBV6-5 CATKKGGQGTPGVQFF
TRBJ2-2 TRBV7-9 CASSRVTGELFF
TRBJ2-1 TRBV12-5 CASGFYVGQVLYNEQFF
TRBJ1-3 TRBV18 CASSPRQGTNSGNTIYF
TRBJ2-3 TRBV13 CASSLGQLGSTDTQYF
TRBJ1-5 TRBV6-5 CASSVLWGGNQPQHF
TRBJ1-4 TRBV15 CATSREDEGRSGEKLFF
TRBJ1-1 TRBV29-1 CSVGQGSPSEAFF
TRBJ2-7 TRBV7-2 CASSLARYEQYF
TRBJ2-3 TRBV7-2 CASSRTRGELDTQYF
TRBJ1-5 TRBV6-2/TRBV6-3 CASSYFSNQPQHF
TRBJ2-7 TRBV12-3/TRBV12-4 CASSPGTSGRGYEQYF
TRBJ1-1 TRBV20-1 CSAPWGGNTEAFF
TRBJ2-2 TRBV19 CASSQRGGNTGELFF